Listed below are T cell receptor beta chains from one sample, sequenced in a study of blood T cell repertoires in COVID-19. TCRdb's table, derived via immunoSEQ multiplex PCR, lists solely in-frame clones and lacks some. Of a few hundred thousand clones in the sample, around 88% were seen once. Sequencing was performed on PBMCs or T cells enriched from blood (not recorded which). These receptors originate from a woman between 50 and 59 years old with acute COVID-19. Both conserved end residues are part of each CDR3. Only some rows state a clone size, as once, few, many or a class for expanded clones.

v_call: TRBV4-1
clone_size: .
j_call: TRBJ2-1
cdr3_aa: CASSQPTSGRQNEQFF

v_call: TRBV27
clone_size: .
j_call: TRBJ1-5
cdr3_aa: CASSLEGGTGQPQHF

v_call: TRBV29-1
clone_size: once
j_call: TRBJ2-1
cdr3_aa: CSVGLAGAPRFF

v_call: TRBV15
clone_size: .
j_call: TRBJ1-2
cdr3_aa: CATSGQGSFYGYTF

v_call: TRBV6-2/TRBV6-3
clone_size: .
j_call: TRBJ2-2
cdr3_aa: CASSPGLAVGELFF

v_call: TRBV27
clone_size: .
j_call: TRBJ1-1
cdr3_aa: CASRGVRGRTEAFF

v_call: TRBV28
clone_size: .
j_call: TRBJ2-1
cdr3_aa: CASSPGGQGGNEQFF

v_call: TRBV27
clone_size: .
j_call: TRBJ1-2
cdr3_aa: CASRIMWGADGYTF

v_call: TRBV7-9
clone_size: .
j_call: TRBJ2-2
cdr3_aa: CASNRGGGELFF

v_call: TRBV9
clone_size: .
j_call: TRBJ1-1
cdr3_aa: CASSVRAEGYTEAFF

v_call: TRBV9
clone_size: .
j_call: TRBJ2-3
cdr3_aa: CASSVRKMRILRTDTQYF

v_call: TRBV7-6
clone_size: once
j_call: TRBJ2-7
cdr3_aa: CASSSKTAPYEQYF

v_call: TRBV7-8
clone_size: .
j_call: TRBJ1-4
cdr3_aa: CASSLYHTQGREQLFF

v_call: TRBV5-1
clone_size: few
j_call: TRBJ1-4
cdr3_aa: CASSPGQPYNEKLFF

v_call: TRBV27
clone_size: .
j_call: TRBJ2-7
cdr3_aa: CASSRLSGSYGEQYF

v_call: TRBV19
clone_size: .
j_call: TRBJ2-1
cdr3_aa: CASSPGTSNNEQFF

v_call: TRBV10-3
clone_size: once
j_call: TRBJ1-5
cdr3_aa: CAISDSEGFNQPQHF

v_call: TRBV9
clone_size: .
j_call: TRBJ2-2
cdr3_aa: CASSVLSGENTGELFF

v_call: TRBV20-1
clone_size: .
j_call: TRBJ1-1
cdr3_aa: CSARAAEAFF

v_call: TRBV4-1
clone_size: .
j_call: TRBJ2-1
cdr3_aa: CASSQALAALHEQFF

v_call: TRBV7-2
clone_size: .
j_call: TRBJ1-1
cdr3_aa: CASSHGGNTEAFF

v_call: TRBV7-8
clone_size: .
j_call: TRBJ2-7
cdr3_aa: CANSPREGYEQYF

v_call: TRBV9
clone_size: few
j_call: TRBJ2-3
cdr3_aa: CASSVPDRGPTDTQYF

v_call: TRBV7-9
clone_size: .
j_call: TRBJ2-5
cdr3_aa: CASSLAMGLGLSETQYF

v_call: TRBV6-5
clone_size: .
j_call: TRBJ2-6
cdr3_aa: CASRASSGANVLTF

v_call: TRBV28
clone_size: .
j_call: TRBJ2-3
cdr3_aa: CASSTLVAGQPQTDTQYF

v_call: TRBV7-9
clone_size: .
j_call: TRBJ2-5
cdr3_aa: CASSPRTGYQETQYF

v_call: TRBV9
clone_size: .
j_call: TRBJ2-7
cdr3_aa: CASSRQGLRDEQYF

v_call: TRBV27
clone_size: .
j_call: TRBJ2-1
cdr3_aa: CASSRQGYNEQFF

v_call: TRBV28
clone_size: .
j_call: TRBJ2-7
cdr3_aa: CASSLSGTGGNYEQYF

v_call: TRBV12-3/TRBV12-4
clone_size: .
j_call: TRBJ2-1
cdr3_aa: CASKRQNTNEQFF

v_call: TRBV7-2
clone_size: once
j_call: TRBJ2-1
cdr3_aa: CASSLLLGGPRNEQFF

v_call: TRBV7-2
clone_size: .
j_call: TRBJ2-3
cdr3_aa: CASRSRTSNTDTQYF

v_call: TRBV28
clone_size: .
j_call: TRBJ1-1
cdr3_aa: CASSFFPGDQDTEAFF

v_call: TRBV19
clone_size: .
j_call: TRBJ1-1
cdr3_aa: CASSIRGYGVNTEAFF

v_call: TRBV27
clone_size: .
j_call: TRBJ1-4
cdr3_aa: CASSLVSGGTNEKLFF

v_call: TRBV2
clone_size: .
j_call: TRBJ1-2
cdr3_aa: CASGGDRVIGYTF

v_call: TRBV13
clone_size: .
j_call: TRBJ1-1
cdr3_aa: CASSAHYRGGEAFF

v_call: TRBV6-5
clone_size: .
j_call: TRBJ1-3
cdr3_aa: CASSYSQVVSGNTIYF

v_call: TRBV6-5
clone_size: .
j_call: TRBJ1-5
cdr3_aa: CASSYSPVQPQHF

v_call: TRBV24-1
clone_size: .
j_call: TRBJ2-3
cdr3_aa: CATSDPAGNGGSIDTQYF

v_call: TRBV7-8
clone_size: .
j_call: TRBJ1-2
cdr3_aa: CASSPQGFDVYGYTF

v_call: TRBV19
clone_size: .
j_call: TRBJ2-4
cdr3_aa: CASSIEPGKNIQYF

v_call: TRBV20-1
clone_size: .
j_call: TRBJ2-1
cdr3_aa: CSASPWTSGTYNEQFF

v_call: TRBV7-8
clone_size: .
j_call: TRBJ1-6
cdr3_aa: CASSLVPEGISPLHF

v_call: TRBV28
clone_size: .
j_call: TRBJ1-5
cdr3_aa: CASSLPQGVSNQPQHF

v_call: TRBV10-1
clone_size: .
j_call: TRBJ2-7
cdr3_aa: CASKQGASSYEQYF

v_call: TRBV28
clone_size: .
j_call: TRBJ2-1
cdr3_aa: CASSSSGAGEGNEQFF

v_call: TRBV28
clone_size: .
j_call: TRBJ1-2
cdr3_aa: CATSTVLLYGYTF

v_call: TRBV13
clone_size: .
j_call: TRBJ2-1
cdr3_aa: CASSFQGNLYNEQFF

v_call: TRBV5-4
clone_size: .
j_call: TRBJ2-5
cdr3_aa: CASSERQGARETQYF

v_call: TRBV27
clone_size: few
j_call: TRBJ2-2
cdr3_aa: CASSLRWTLGTGELFF

v_call: TRBV24-1
clone_size: .
j_call: TRBJ2-1
cdr3_aa: CATSEGWNRGIDNEQFF

v_call: TRBV25-1
clone_size: .
j_call: TRBJ1-1
cdr3_aa: CASSAYRGRSGTEAFF

v_call: TRBV5-6
clone_size: .
j_call: TRBJ1-5
cdr3_aa: CASSLHRDRSSQPQHF